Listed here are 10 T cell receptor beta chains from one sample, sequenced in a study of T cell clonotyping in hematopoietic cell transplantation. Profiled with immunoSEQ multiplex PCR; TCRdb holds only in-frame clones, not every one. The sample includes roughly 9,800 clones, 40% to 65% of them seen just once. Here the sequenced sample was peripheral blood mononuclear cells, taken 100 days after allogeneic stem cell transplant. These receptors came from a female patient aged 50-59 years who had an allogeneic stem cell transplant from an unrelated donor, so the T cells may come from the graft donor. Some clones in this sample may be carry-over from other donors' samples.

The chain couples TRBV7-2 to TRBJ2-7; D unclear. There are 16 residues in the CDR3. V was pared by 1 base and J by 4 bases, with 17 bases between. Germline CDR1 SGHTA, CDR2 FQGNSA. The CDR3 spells CASSLGALIPIYEQYF. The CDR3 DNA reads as TGTGCCAGCAGCTTAGGGGCGCTAATACCGATTTACGAGCAGTACTTC.

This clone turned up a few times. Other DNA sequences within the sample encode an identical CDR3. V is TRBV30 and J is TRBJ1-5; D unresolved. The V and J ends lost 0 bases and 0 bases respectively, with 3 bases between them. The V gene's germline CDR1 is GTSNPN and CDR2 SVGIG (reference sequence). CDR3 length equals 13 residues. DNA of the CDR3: TGTGCCTGGAGTGTAGGTAGCAATCAGCCCCAGCATTTT. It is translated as CAWSVGSNQPQHF.

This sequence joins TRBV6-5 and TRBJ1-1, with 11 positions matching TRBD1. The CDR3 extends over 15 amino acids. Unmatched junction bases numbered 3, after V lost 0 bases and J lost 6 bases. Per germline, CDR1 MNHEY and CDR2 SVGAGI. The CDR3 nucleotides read TGTGCCAGCAGTTACTCGATGGGACAGGGGGCTGAAGCTTTCTTT. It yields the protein CASSYSMGQGAEAFF.

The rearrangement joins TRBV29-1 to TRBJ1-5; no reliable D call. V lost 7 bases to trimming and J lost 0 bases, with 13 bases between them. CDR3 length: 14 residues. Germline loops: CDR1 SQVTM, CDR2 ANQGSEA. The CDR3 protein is CSGIKKYSNQPQHF. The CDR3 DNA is TGCAGCGGAATTAAGAAATATAGCAATCAGCCCCAGCATTTT.

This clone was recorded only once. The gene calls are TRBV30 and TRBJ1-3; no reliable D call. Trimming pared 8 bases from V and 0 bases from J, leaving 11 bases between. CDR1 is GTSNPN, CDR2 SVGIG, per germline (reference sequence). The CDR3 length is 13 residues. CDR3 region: CALSGHSGNTIYF. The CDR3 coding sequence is TGTGCCCTTAGTGGGCACTCTGGAAACACCATATATTTT.

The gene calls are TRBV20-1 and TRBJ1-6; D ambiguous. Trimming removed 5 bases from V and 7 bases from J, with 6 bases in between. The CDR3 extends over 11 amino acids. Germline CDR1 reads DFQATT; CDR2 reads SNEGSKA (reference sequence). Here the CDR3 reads CSAGLNSPLHF. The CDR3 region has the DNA TGCAGTGCTGGCCTGAATTCACCCCTCCACTTT.

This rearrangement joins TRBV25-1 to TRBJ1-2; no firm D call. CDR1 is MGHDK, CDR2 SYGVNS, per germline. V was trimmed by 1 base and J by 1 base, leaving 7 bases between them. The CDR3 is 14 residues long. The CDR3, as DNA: TGTGCCAGCAGTGAATTCAGTCATAACTATGGCTACACCTTC. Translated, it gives CASSEFSHNYGYTF.

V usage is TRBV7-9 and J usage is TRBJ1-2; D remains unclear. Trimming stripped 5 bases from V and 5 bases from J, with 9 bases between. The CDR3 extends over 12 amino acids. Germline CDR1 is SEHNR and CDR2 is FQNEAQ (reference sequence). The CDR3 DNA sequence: TGTGCCAGCAGCCGCGGGCCGTATGGCTACACCTTC. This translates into CASSRGPYGYTF.

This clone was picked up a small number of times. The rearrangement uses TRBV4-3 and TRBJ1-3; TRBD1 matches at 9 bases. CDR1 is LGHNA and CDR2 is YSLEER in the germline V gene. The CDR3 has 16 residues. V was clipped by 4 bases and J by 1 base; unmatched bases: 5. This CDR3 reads CASSRGQGSSGNTIYF. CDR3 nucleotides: TGCGCCAGCAGCCGGGGACAGGGCTCGTCTGGAAACACCATATATTTT.

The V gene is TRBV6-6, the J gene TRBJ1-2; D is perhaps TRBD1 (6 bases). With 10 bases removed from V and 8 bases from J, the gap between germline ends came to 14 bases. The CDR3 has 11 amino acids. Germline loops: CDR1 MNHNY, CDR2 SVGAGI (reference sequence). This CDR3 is CATVGGEGYTF. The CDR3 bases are TGTGCCACCGTAGGGGGGGAGGGCTACACCTTC.